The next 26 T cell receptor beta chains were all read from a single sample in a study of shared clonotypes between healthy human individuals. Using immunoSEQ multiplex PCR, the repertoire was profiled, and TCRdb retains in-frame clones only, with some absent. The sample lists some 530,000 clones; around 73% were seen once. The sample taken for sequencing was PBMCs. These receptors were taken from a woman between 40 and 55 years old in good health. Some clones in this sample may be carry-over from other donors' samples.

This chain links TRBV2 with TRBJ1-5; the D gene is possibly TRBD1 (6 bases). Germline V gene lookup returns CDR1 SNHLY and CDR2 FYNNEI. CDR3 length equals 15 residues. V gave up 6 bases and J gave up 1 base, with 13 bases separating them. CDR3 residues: CASRRGQISNQPQHF. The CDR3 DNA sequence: TGTGCCAGCAGGCGCGGACAGATAAGCAATCAGCCCCAGCATTTT.

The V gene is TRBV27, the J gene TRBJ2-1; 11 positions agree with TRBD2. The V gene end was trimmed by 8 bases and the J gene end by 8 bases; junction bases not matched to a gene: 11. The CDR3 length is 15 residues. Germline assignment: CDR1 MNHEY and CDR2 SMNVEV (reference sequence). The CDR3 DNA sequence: TGTGCCAGCTCCCTAACTAGCGGGAGAGTTTATGAGCAGTTCTTC. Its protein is CASSLTSGRVYEQFF.

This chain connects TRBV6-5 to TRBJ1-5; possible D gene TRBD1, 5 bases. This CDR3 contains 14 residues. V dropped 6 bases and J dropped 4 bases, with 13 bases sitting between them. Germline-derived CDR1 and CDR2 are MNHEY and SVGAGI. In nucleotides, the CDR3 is TGTGCCAGCAGAAGCAGGGTGTGGAATCAGCCCCAGCATTTT. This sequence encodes CASRSRVWNQPQHF.

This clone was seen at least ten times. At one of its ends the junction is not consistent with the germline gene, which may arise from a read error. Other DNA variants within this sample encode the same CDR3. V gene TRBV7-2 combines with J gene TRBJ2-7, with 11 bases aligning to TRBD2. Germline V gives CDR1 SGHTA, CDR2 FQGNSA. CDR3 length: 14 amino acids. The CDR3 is CASSLAGGPYEQYF. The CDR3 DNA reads TGTGCCAGCAGCCTAGCGGGAGGCCCCTACGAGCAGTACTTC.

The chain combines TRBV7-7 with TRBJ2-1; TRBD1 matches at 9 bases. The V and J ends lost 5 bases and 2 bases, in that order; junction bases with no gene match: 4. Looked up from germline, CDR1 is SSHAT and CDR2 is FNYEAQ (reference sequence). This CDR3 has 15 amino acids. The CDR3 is CASSEDRGAYNEQFF. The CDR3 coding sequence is TGTGCCAGCAGCGAAGACAGGGGGGCCTACAATGAGCAGTTCTTC.

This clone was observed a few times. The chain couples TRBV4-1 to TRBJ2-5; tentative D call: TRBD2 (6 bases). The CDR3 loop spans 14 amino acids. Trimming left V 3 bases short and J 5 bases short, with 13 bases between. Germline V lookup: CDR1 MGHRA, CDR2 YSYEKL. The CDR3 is CASSQYGTRETQYF. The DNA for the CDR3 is TGCGCCAGCAGCCAGTACGGGACTCGGGAGACCCAGTACTTC.

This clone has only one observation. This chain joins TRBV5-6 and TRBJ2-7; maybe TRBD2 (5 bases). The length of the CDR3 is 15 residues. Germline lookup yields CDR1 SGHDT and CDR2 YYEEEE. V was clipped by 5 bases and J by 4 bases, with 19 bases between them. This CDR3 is CASSPPSGGPYEQYF. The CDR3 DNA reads TGTGCCAGCAGTCCGCCGAGCGGAGGCCCTTACGAGCAGTACTTC.

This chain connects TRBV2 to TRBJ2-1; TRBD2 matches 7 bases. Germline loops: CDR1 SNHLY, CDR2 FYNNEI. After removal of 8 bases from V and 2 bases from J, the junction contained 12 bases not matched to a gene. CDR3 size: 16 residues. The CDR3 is CASLEAPGGPYNEQFF. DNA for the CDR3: TGTGCCAGCCTGGAGGCGCCGGGAGGCCCCTACAATGAGCAGTTCTTC. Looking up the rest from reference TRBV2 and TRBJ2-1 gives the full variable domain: EPEVTQTPSHQVTQMGQEVILRCVPISNHLYFYWYRQILGQKVEFLVSFYNNEISEKSEIFDDQFSVERPDGSNFTLKIRSTKLEDSAMYFCASLEAPGGPYNEQFFGPGTRLTVL.

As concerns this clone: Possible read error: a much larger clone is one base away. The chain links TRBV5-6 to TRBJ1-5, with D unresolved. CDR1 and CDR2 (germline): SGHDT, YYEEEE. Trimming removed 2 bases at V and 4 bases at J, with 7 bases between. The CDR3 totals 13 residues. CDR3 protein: CASSFGVNQPQHF. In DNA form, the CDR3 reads TGTGCCAGCAGCTTCGGGGTTAATCAGCCCCAGCATTTT.

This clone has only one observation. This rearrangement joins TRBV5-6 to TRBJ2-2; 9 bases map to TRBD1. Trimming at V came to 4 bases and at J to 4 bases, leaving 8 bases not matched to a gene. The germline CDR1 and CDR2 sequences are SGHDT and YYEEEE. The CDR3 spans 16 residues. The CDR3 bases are TGTGCCAGCAGCCTGGCCGACAGGGGGACCACCGGGGAGCTGTTTTTT. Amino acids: CASSLADRGTTGELFF.

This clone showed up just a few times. DNA of the CDR3: TGTGCCAGCAGCTTAGCCGGACAGTCTGAAGCTTTCTTT. Translation gives CASSLAGQSEAFF. The chain combines TRBV7-2 with TRBJ1-1, with D perhaps TRBD1 (6 bases). This CDR3 comprises 13 residues. Trimming took off 0 bases at V and 6 bases at J, with 8 bases between the two ends. In germline, CDR1 is SGHTA, CDR2 FQGNSA.

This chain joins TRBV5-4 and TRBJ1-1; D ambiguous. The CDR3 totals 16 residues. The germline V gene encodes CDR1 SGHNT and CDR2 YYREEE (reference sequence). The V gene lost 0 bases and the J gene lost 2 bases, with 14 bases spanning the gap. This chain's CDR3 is CASSLEATVSNTEAFF. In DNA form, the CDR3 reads TGTGCCAGCAGCTTGGAAGCTACAGTGAGCAACACTGAAGCTTTCTTT.

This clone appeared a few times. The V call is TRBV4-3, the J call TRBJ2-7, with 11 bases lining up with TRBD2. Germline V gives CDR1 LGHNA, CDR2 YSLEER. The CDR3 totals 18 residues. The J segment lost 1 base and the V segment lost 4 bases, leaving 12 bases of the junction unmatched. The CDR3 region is CASSLSTSGNTQSYEQYF. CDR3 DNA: TGCGCCAGCAGCCTTTCGACTAGCGGGAATACTCAATCCTACGAGCAGTACTTC.

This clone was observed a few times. CDR3 sequence reads: CASSTWGVQSTDTQYF. The CDR3, as DNA: TGTGCCAGCAGCACCTGGGGGGTTCAGAGCACAGATACGCAGTATTTT. The chain uses TRBV11-2 and TRBJ2-3, with D tentatively TRBD2 (6 bases). Trimming stripped 5 bases from V and 0 bases from J, with 15 bases between. Germline V gene data show CDR1 as SGHAT and CDR2 as FQNNGV. The CDR3 runs 16 residues.

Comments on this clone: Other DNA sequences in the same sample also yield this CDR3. The DNA for the CDR3 is TGTGCCAGCAGCCGCTCCACAGATACGCAGTATTTT. Protein sequence: CASSRSTDTQYF. The chain is built from TRBV7-6 and TRBJ2-3; D ambiguous. Trimming took off 5 bases at V and 2 bases at J, with 5 bases between the two ends. The V gene's germline CDR1 is SGHVS and CDR2 FNYEAQ. This CDR3 has 12 residues.

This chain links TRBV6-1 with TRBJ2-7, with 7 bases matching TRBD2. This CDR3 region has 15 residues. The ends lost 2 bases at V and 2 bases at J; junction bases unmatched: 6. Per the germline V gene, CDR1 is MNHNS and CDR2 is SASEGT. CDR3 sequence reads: CASSEQASGPYEQYF. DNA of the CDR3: TGTGCCAGCAGTGAACAGGCTAGCGGCCCCTACGAGCAGTACTTC.

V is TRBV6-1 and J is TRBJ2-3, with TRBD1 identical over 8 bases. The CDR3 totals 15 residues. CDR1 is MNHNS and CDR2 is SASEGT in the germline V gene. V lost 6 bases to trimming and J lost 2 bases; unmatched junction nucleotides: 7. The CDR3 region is CASRLDRGNTDTQYF. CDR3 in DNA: TGTGCCAGCAGGCTCGACAGGGGAAACACAGATACGCAGTATTTT.

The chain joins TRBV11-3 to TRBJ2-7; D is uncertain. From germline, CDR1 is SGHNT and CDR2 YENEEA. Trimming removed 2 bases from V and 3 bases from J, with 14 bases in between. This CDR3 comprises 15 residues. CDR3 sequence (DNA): TGTGCCAGCAGCTTACGAACCGGCAGGAACTACGAGCAGTACTTC. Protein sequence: CASSLRTGRNYEQYF.

The CDR3 nucleotides are TGTGCCAGTATGGTCGTAGGTGATGAAAAACTGTTTTTT. Its translation: CASMVVGDEKLFF. The gene calls are TRBV19 and TRBJ1-4; D is undetermined. The CDR3 extends over 13 amino acids. Per the germline V gene, CDR1 is LNHDA and CDR2 is SQIVND (reference sequence). Trimming shortened V by 7 bases and J by 6 bases, and 12 bases separated the two germline ends.

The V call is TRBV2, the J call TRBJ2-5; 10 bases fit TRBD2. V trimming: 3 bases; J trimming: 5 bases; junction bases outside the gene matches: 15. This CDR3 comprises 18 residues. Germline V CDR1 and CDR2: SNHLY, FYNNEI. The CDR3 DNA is TGTGCCAGCAGTGATTTAGTAATAGCGGGGGGTCCGTTTGAGACCCAGTACTTC. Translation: CASSDLVIAGGPFETQYF.

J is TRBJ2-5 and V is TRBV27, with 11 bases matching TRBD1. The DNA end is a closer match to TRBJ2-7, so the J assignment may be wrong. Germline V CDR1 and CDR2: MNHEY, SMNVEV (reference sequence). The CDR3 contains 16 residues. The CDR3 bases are TGTGCCAGCAGAGCCGGGACAGGGGGTGCAATCAGCGAGCAGTACTTC. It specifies CASRAGTGGAISEQYF.

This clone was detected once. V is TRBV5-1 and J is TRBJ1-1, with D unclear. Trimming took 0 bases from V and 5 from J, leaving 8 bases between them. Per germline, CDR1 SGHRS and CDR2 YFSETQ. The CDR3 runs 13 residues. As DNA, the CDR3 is TGCGCCAGCAGCTTGGCGTCAGCTACTGAAGCTTTCTTT. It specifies CASSLASATEAFF. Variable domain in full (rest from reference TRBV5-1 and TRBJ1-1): KAGVTQTPRYLIKTRGQQVTLSCSPISGHRSVSWYQQTPGQGLQFLFEYFSETQRNKGNFPGRFSGRQFSNSRSEMNVSTLELGDSALYLCASSLASATEAFFGQGTRLTVV.

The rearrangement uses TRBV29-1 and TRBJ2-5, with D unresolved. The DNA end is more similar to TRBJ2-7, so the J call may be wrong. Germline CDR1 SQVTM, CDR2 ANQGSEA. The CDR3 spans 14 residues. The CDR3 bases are TGCAGCGTTGAAGGCCCGGAGAGCTCCTACGAGCAGTACTTC. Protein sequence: CSVEGPESSYEQYF.

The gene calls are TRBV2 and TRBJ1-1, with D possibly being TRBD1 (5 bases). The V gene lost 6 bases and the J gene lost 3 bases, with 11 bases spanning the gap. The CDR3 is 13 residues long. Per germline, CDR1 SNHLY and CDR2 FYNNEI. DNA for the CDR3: TGTGCCAGCAGAGGGGTGGTGGACACTGAAGCTTTCTTT. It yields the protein CASRGVVDTEAFF.

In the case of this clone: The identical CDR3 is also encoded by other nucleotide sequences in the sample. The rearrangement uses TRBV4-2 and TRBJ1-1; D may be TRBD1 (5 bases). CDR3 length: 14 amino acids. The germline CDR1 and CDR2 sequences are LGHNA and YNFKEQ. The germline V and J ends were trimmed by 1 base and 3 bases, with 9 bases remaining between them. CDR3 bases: TGTGCCAGCAGCCAAGGTTTAGGGGACACTGAAGCTTTCTTT. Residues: CASSQGLGDTEAFF.

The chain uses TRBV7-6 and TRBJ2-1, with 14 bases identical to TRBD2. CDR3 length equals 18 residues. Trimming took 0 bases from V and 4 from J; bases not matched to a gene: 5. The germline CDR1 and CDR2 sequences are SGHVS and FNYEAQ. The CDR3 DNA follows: TGTGCCAGCAGCTTAGCGGGGACTAGCGGGAGAGGGTACAATGAGCAGTTCTTC. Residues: CASSLAGTSGRGYNEQFF.